The 32 T cell receptor beta chains given below trace back to one sample, sequenced in a study of blood T cell repertoires in COVID-19. Profiling relied on immunoSEQ multiplex PCR, and the TCRdb table lists in-frame clones only, not all of them. The table lists about 94,000 clones, 80% to 90% of them singletons. Source material: peripheral blood. All receptors come from an elderly woman with acute or convalescent COVID-19.

The chain uses TRBV4-2 and TRBJ2-7; 9 bases map to TRBD2. This CDR3 is built from 15 residues. Trimming cost V 2 bases and J 0 bases; bases outside gene matches: 2. Germline loops: CDR1 LGHNA, CDR2 YNFKEQ. CDR3 region: CASSQSGGISYEQYF. The CDR3 DNA follows: TGTGCCAGCAGCCAAAGCGGGGGGATCTCCTACGAGCAGTACTTC.

The V call is TRBV19, the J call TRBJ2-4; possibly TRBD2 for D (6 bases). Per germline, CDR1 LNHDA and CDR2 SQIVND (reference sequence). The CDR3 extends over 15 amino acids. V dropped 3 bases and J dropped 9 bases, with 18 bases sitting between them. DNA for the CDR3: TGTGCCAGTAGTATGGTCGGAGGGCCCCAGGGCATTCAGTACTTC. This gives the protein CASSMVGGPQGIQYF.

The chain couples TRBV19 to TRBJ1-5; 11 nucleotides line up with TRBD1. Germline V CDR1 and CDR2: LNHDA, SQIVND (reference sequence). J lost 6 bases, V lost 2 bases, and 12 bases had no gene match. The CDR3 totals 18 residues. In DNA form, the CDR3 reads TGTGCCAGTAGTATAACGGACAGGGGGCGCCTGGGTCTTCAGCCCCAGCATTTT. This gives the protein CASSITDRGRLGLQPQHF.

This clone was counted once. The chain is built from TRBV19 and TRBJ2-1, with D tentatively TRBD2 (5 bases). The CDR3 totals 14 residues. Between the trimmed V and J ends, which lost 5 bases and 8 bases, there was a span of 16 bases. From germline, CDR1 is LNHDA and CDR2 SQIVND (reference sequence). In DNA form, the CDR3 reads TGTGCCAGTAGTGTCGGGATCCTTAGCGATGAGCAGTTCTTC. Protein: CASSVGILSDEQFF.

The V and J genes are TRBV30 and TRBJ2-7; TRBD1 agrees at 9 bases. Germline V lookup: CDR1 GTSNPN, CDR2 SVGIG (reference sequence). The CDR3 is made up of 14 amino acids. Trimming removed 3 bases from V and 6 bases from J; junction bases left unmatched: 9. The CDR3 sequence is CAWRLPGQGSEQYF. Written as DNA, the CDR3 is TGTGCCTGGAGACTTCCGGGACAGGGATCCGAGCAGTACTTC.

The chain couples TRBV12-3 or TRBV12-4 to TRBJ1-2; D possibly corresponds to TRBD1 (5 bases). The CDR3 loop spans 13 amino acids. Trimming left V 7 bases short and J 4 bases short, with 13 bases between. CDR3 nucleotide sequence: TGTGCCAGCAATCTAAGGGGCGGCTATGGCTACACCTTC. Translating it yields CASNLRGGYGYTF.

This clone was counted between two and nine times. The CDR3 here is CSASSGGANEKLFF. For the CDR3, the DNA is TGCAGTGCTAGTTCCGGCGGAGCTAATGAAAAACTGTTTTTT. The chain couples TRBV20-1 to TRBJ1-4, with D unclear. The CDR3 covers 14 residues. Germline CDR1 is DFQATT and CDR2 is SNEGSKA (reference sequence). Trimming shortened V by 3 bases and J by 3 bases, and 11 bases separated the two germline ends.

The chain combines TRBV3-1 (or the pseudogene TRBV3-2) with TRBJ2-7, with TRBD2 matching over 12 bases. Germline V gene lookup returns CDR1 LGHDT and CDR2 YNNKEL (reference sequence). Trimming removed 4 bases from V and 6 bases from J; junction bases left unmatched: 4. The CDR3 consists of 14 residues. CDR3 bases: TGTGCCAGCAGCCCTAGCGGGAGGGCCGGCGAGCAGTACTTC. Residues: CASSPSGRAGEQYF.

The chain has TRBV12-3 or TRBV12-4 and TRBJ2-2; unclear D gene. The CDR3 covers 13 residues. Trimming pared 1 base from V and 6 bases from J, leaving 6 bases between. The CDR3 nucleotides are TGTGCCAGCAGTTTAGTAAATGCCGGGGAGCTGTTTTTT. It translates to CASSLVNAGELFF.

V usage is TRBV5-6 and J usage is TRBJ1-5, with 7 bases identical to TRBD1. The germline gives CDR1 SGHDT, CDR2 YYEEEE. This CDR3 has 16 amino acids. The junction had 10 bases not matched to a gene; V was cut back by 0 bases and J by 7 bases. CDR3 sequence (DNA): TGTGCCAGCAGCTTGGGCCCCGTGGAGGGGGCCCAGCCCCAGCATTTT. Its protein product is CASSLGPVEGAQPQHF.

In DNA form, the CDR3 reads TGTGCCAGCAGCGTAGACCCCGGGACAGGGTCCCACTACACTGAAGCTTTCTTT. Translating it yields CASSVDPGTGSHYTEAFF. This sequence joins TRBV9 and TRBJ1-1; TRBD1 matches at 9 bases. The germline CDR1 and CDR2 sequences are SGDLS and YYNGEE. Trimming removed 0 bases from V and 3 bases from J; junction bases left unmatched: 12. This CDR3 is 18 amino acids long. Full variable domain (rest looked up from reference TRBV9 and TRBJ1-1): DSGVTQTPKHLITATGQRVTLRCSPRSGDLSVYWYQQSLDQGLQFLIQYYNGEERAKGNILERFSAQQFPDLHSELNLSSLELGDSALYFCASSVDPGTGSHYTEAFFGQGTRLTVV.

The chain is built from TRBV6-4 and TRBJ1-2; 7 bases fit TRBD1. With 8 bases clipped from V and 6 bases from J, the junction kept 12 bases outside the gene matches. Germline lookup yields CDR1 MRHNA and CDR2 SNTAGT. The CDR3 loop spans 14 amino acids. CDR3 sequence (DNA): TGTGCCAGCTCGGCGACAGGGAGAACCCATGGCTACACCTTC. Its protein product is CASSATGRTHGYTF.

J is TRBJ2-1 and V is TRBV15, with 12 nucleotides matching TRBD2. Germline V gene lookup returns CDR1 LNHNV and CDR2 YYDKDF (reference sequence). The length of the CDR3 is 15 residues. Losses at the gene ends were 4 bases for V and 9 bases for J; bases not matched to a gene: 7. CDR3 residues: CATSTAASGRGEQFF. As DNA, the CDR3 is TGTGCCACCAGCACCGCCGCTAGCGGGAGGGGTGAGCAGTTCTTC. The full variable domain, rest sourced from reference TRBV15 and TRBJ2-1, is DAMVIQNPRYQVTQFGKPVTLSCSQTLNHNVMYWYQQKSSQAPKLLFHYYDKDFNNEADTPDNFQSRRPNTSFCFLDIRSPGLGDTAMYLCATSTAASGRGEQFFGPGTRLTVL.

The chain uses TRBV12-3 or TRBV12-4 and TRBJ2-3; TRBD1 agrees at 9 bases. Germline trimming cut 11 bases from V and 1 base from J; bases unmatched to any gene: 4. The CDR3 is 13 amino acids. As DNA, the CDR3 is TGTGCCGCAGGGGACAGGGGCACAGATACGCAGTATTTT. Protein sequence: CAAGDRGTDTQYF.

V gene TRBV19 combines with J gene TRBJ2-5, with TRBD2 matching 12 bases. CDR1 is LNHDA, CDR2 SQIVND, per germline (reference sequence). V lost 6 bases, J lost 3 bases, and 5 bases stayed unmatched. This CDR3 region has 15 residues. CDR3 DNA sequence: TGTGCCAGTAGCACGGGACTAGCGGGCGAAGAGACCCAGTACTTC. Translated: CASSTGLAGEETQYF.

This sequence joins TRBV10-3 and TRBJ1-2; D may be TRBD1 (5 bases). The V gene lost 0 bases and the J gene lost 5 bases, with 13 bases spanning the gap. The CDR3 consists of 15 residues. CDR1 is ENHRY, CDR2 SYGVKD, per germline. The CDR3 reads CAISESAGGGYGYTF. CDR3 sequence (DNA): TGTGCCATCAGTGAGTCGGCCGGGGGAGGGTATGGCTACACCTTC.

The chain combines TRBV3-1 (or the pseudogene TRBV3-2) with TRBJ1-4; a possible D gene is TRBD1 (6 bases). V was cut by 1 base and J by 2 bases, with 11 bases left in between. Germline CDR1 reads LGHDT; CDR2 reads YNNKEL (reference sequence). This CDR3 has 16 residues. The CDR3: CASSQAHRATNEKLFF. CDR3 DNA: TGTGCCAGCAGCCAAGCGCACAGGGCGACTAATGAAAAACTGTTTTTT.

The CDR3 sequence: CAWDTSSGNTIYF. The CDR3 region has the DNA TGTGCCTGGGACACGTCCTCTGGAAACACCATATATTTT. The chain links TRBV30 to TRBJ1-3, with unresolved D. From germline, CDR1 is GTSNPN and CDR2 SVGIG (reference sequence). The CDR3 sequence is 13 residues long. Trimming shortened V by 5 bases and J by 0 bases, and 8 bases separated the two germline ends. The full variable domain, in which reference TRBV30 and TRBJ1-3 provide the parts outside the CDR3, is SQTIHQWPATLVQPVGSPLSLECTVEGTSNPNLYWYRQAAGRGLQLLFYSVGIGQISSEVPQNLSASRPQDRQFILSSKKLLLSDSGFYLCAWDTSSGNTIYFGEGSWLTVV.

The chain employs TRBV14 and TRBJ1-1; a weak D match, TRBD1 (6 bases). Deletions cut 4 bases from V and 4 bases from J, with 22 bases between. The length of the CDR3 is 17 residues. CDR1 is SGHDN, CDR2 FVKESK, per germline. The CDR3 here is CASSPGGWGREGTEAFF. CDR3 nucleotide sequence: TGTGCCAGCAGCCCGGGGGGGTGGGGGCGCGAGGGCACTGAAGCTTTCTTT.

J is TRBJ2-7 and V is TRBV20-1; TRBD2 matches 9 bases. Germline V gene lookup returns CDR1 DFQATT and CDR2 SNEGSKA (reference sequence). The length of the CDR3 is 14 residues. With V trimmed by 3 bases and J by 0 bases, 3 bases remained unmatched. CDR3 in amino acids: CSASSGSLSYEQYF. CDR3 DNA sequence: TGCAGTGCTAGTAGCGGGAGCCTCTCCTACGAGCAGTACTTC.

In its sample, this clone was seen once. The CDR3 reads CASSKTGSTGELFF. Here the CDR3 DNA reads TGTGCCAGCAGTAAAACAGGGTCCACCGGGGAGCTGTTTTTT. This chain connects TRBV6-2 or TRBV6-3 to TRBJ2-2, with a weak D call TRBD1 (6 bases). Germline CDR1 reads MNHEY; CDR2 reads SVGEGT. This CDR3 is 14 amino acids long. The V and J ends lost 5 bases and 4 bases respectively, with 11 bases between them.

The chain uses TRBV6-5 and TRBJ1-5; D is perhaps TRBD1 (6 bases). Germline V lookup: CDR1 MNHEY, CDR2 SVGAGI. Trimming shortened V by 10 bases and J by 0 bases, and 13 bases separated the two germline ends. The CDR3 runs to 14 residues. The CDR3 loop is CATQQGNSNQPQHF. Written as DNA, the CDR3 is TGTGCCACACAACAGGGAAATAGCAATCAGCCCCAGCATTTT.

This chain uses TRBV9 with TRBJ2-1, with D possibly matching TRBD2 (7 bases). The CDR3 runs to 15 residues. V was cut by 3 bases and J by 10 bases, with 20 bases left in between. Germline-derived CDR1 and CDR2 are SGDLS and YYNGEE. The CDR3 spells CASSGVVGGAHEQFF. In nucleotides, the CDR3 is TGTGCCAGCAGCGGGGTAGTGGGGGGGGCCCACGAGCAGTTCTTC.

The rearrangement uses TRBV3-1 (or the pseudogene TRBV3-2) and TRBJ2-3; no firm D call. V lost 4 bases, J lost 4 bases, and 9 bases lay in between. The CDR3 contains 13 residues. From germline, CDR1 is LGHDT and CDR2 YNNKEL (reference sequence). Here the CDR3 DNA reads TGTGCCAGCAGCCCTCCTGGGCCAGATACGCAGTATTTT. Translation gives CASSPPGPDTQYF.

The chain has TRBV2 and TRBJ2-3, with TRBD2 identical over 11 bases. The CDR3 has 15 residues. The germline V gene encodes CDR1 SNHLY and CDR2 FYNNEI. The trim removed 5 bases at V and 5 bases at J, leaving 6 bases unmatched. CDR3 coding DNA: TGTGCCAGCAGTTCCGGGACTAGCGGATTAGATACGCAGTATTTT. This sequence encodes CASSSGTSGLDTQYF.

The chain is built from TRBV19 and TRBJ2-1; 13 nucleotides align to TRBD2. V was clipped by 3 bases and J by 9 bases; unmatched bases: 5. In germline, CDR1 is LNHDA, CDR2 SQIVND (reference sequence). The CDR3 contains 15 residues. Here the CDR3 DNA reads TGTGCCAGTAGTATCTGGACTAGCGGGGGCTCTGAGCAGTTCTTC. Protein: CASSIWTSGGSEQFF.

The chain has TRBV5-1 and TRBJ1-2; 7 nucleotides align to TRBD1. V lost 0 bases and J lost 8; bases outside the gene matches: 10. CDR1 is SGHRS, CDR2 YFSETQ, per germline. The CDR3 loop spans 15 amino acids. The CDR3 loop reads CASSLAGQGGEGYTF. DNA for the CDR3: TGCGCCAGCAGCTTGGCTGGGCAGGGGGGCGAGGGCTACACCTTC.

The chain carries TRBV3-1 (or the pseudogene TRBV3-2) and TRBJ1-1, with a possible D match to TRBD1 (6 bases). CDR3 length: 14 residues. Germline CDR1 reads LGHDT; CDR2 reads YNNKEL (reference sequence). V shed 6 bases and J shed 10 bases, with 21 bases lying between them. The CDR3 sequence: CASSLTGFGLAAFF. CDR3 sequence (DNA): TGTGCCAGCAGTCTCACAGGGTTCGGATTAGCAGCTTTCTTT.

The rearrangement links TRBV7-8 to TRBJ2-3, with TRBD2 matching over 14 bases. V lost 5 bases and J lost 1; bases outside the gene matches: 8. The germline V gene encodes CDR1 SGHVS and CDR2 FQNEAQ. This CDR3 region has 18 residues. This CDR3 reads CASSMRLAGGRGTDTQYF. The DNA of the CDR3 is TGTGCCAGCAGCATGCGACTAGCGGGAGGGCGCGGCACAGATACGCAGTATTTT.

The CDR3 DNA reads TGTGCCAGCAGCACAGGGGTATCGGGTGAAGCTTTCTTT. Its translation: CASSTGVSGEAFF. The rearrangement joins TRBV5-5 to TRBJ1-1; 7 bases are shared with TRBD1. V was pared by 4 bases and J by 7 bases, with 7 bases of the junction left unmatched. The germline gives CDR1 SGHKS, CDR2 YYEKEE (reference sequence). The CDR3 length is 13 residues.

The genes are TRBV5-4 and TRBJ2-2; 8 bases are shared with TRBD1. This CDR3 comprises 16 residues. CDR1 is SGHNT, CDR2 YYREEE, per germline (reference sequence). After removal of 1 base from V and 0 bases from J, the junction contained 2 bases not matched to a gene. The CDR3: CASSLLDRANTGELFF. CDR3 coding DNA: TGTGCCAGCAGCTTGTTGGACAGGGCGAACACCGGGGAGCTGTTTTTT.

The chain has TRBV6-1 and TRBJ2-5; D possibly corresponds to TRBD1 (5 bases). Germline CDR1 and CDR2: MNHNS and SASEGT. The V end lost 2 bases, the J end lost 5 bases, and 12 bases lay between the germline ends. The CDR3 totals 14 residues. The CDR3 loop reads CASSETSGWETQYF. The CDR3 DNA reads as TGTGCCAGCAGTGAAACGTCAGGGTGGGAGACCCAGTACTTC.